This T cell receptor beta chain was profiled in a study of cytomegalovirus exposure and HLA in healthy donors. The primer mix had 60 Vbeta and 13 Jbeta primers. Method: immunoSEQ multiplex PCR; TCRdb's copy keeps in-frame clones and lacks some. The sample has some 140,000 clones; approximately 89% are singletons. The germline V gene has CDR1 MNHEY and CDR2 SMNVEV (reference sequence). Trimming removed 6 bases from V and 7 bases from J; junction bases left unmatched: 8. The CDR3 totals 13 residues. V and J are TRBV27 and TRBJ1-1; TRBD1 agrees at 7 bases. The sequence came from a woman in her thirties in good health and CMV-seropositive. Sequencing input: PBMCs. The CDR3 DNA reads as TGTGCCAGCAGAAGACAGGGAAGGGTTGAAGCTTTCTTT. Protein product: CASRRQGRVEAFF.